This T cell receptor (beta chain) was identified during a study of cytomegalovirus exposure and HLA in healthy donors. Study-wide findings and caveats: The HLA-A and HLA-B alleles of most subjects were reportedly predicted accurately from TCR beta sequences. Accounts indicate the classifier identified cytomegalovirus status with strong specificity and sensitivity.

PCR primers comprised 60 Vbeta and 13 Jbeta primers. Generated by immunoSEQ multiplex PCR, the TCRdb table keeps only in-frame clones and is missing some. This table has 90,000 to 120,000 clones, less than 80% appearing once. The CDR3 runs to 17 residues. From germline, CDR1 is SGHVS and CDR2 FQNEAQ. V shed 5 bases and J 7 bases; nucleotides not matched to a gene: 13. Worth noting for this clone: What it binds is not known.

The clonotype originates from a young man in good health and CMV-seropositive. This rearrangement joins TRBV7-8 to TRBJ2-1, with 11 bases fitting TRBD1. The sample taken for sequencing was PBMCs. CDR3 in amino acids: CASSLPWTGGARNEQFF. In DNA, the CDR3 is TGTGCCAGCAGCCTCCCCTGGACAGGGGGCGCGAGGAATGAGCAGTTCTTC. Full variable domain (outside the CDR3, taken from reference TRBV7-8 and TRBJ2-1): GAGVSQSPRYKVAKRGQDVALRCDPISGHVSLFWYQQALGQGPEFLTYFQNEAQLDKSGLPSDRFFAERPEGSVSTLKIQRTQQEDSAVYLCASSLPWTGGARNEQFFGPGTRLTVL.